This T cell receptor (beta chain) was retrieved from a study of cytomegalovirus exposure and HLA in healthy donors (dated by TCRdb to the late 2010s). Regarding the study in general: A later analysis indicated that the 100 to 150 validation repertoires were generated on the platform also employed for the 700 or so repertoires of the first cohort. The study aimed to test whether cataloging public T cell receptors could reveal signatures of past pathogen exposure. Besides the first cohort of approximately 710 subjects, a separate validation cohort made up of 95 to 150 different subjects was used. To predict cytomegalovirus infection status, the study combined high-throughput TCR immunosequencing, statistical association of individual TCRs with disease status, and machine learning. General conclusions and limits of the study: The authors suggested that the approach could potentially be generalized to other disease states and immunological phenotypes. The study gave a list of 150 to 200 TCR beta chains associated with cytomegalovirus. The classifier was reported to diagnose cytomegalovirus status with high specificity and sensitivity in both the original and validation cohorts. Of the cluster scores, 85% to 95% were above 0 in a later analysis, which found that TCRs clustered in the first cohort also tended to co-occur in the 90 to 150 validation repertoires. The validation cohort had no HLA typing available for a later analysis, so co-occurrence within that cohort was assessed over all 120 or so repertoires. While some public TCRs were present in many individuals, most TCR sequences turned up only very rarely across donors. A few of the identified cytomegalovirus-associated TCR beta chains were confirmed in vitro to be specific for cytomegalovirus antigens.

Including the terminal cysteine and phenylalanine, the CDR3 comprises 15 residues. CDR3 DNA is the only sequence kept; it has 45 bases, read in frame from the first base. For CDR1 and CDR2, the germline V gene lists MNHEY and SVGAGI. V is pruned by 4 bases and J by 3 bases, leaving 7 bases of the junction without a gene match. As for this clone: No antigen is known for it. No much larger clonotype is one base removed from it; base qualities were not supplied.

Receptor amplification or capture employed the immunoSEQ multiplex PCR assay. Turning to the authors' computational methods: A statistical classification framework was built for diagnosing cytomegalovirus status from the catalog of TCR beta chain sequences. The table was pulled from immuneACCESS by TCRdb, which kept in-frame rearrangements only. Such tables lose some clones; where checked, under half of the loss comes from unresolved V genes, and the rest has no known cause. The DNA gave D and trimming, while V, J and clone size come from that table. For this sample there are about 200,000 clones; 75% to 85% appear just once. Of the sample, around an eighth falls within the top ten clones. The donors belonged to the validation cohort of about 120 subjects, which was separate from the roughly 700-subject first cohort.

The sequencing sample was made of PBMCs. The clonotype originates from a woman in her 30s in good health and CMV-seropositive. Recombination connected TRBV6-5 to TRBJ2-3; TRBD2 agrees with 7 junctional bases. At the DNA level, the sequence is TGTGCCAGCAGTTGGTCTAGCGGATCAACAGATACGCAGTATTTT. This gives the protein CASSWSSGSTDTQYF.